This T cell receptor (beta chain) came from a study of regulatory T cells in long-lasting Graves disease. Only a few counts were recorded for this clonotype. A read error may account for a junction end that differs from germline. The CDR3 length is 13 residues. Time point of the sample: newly diagnosed GD, antithyroid drugs for less than 3 months. Extracted PBMC RNA gave rise to the TCR library. Investigators prepared the TCR beta libraries by applying iRepertoire HTBI primers and Arm-PCR of CDR3 regions. MiXCR, applied by TCRdb to the multiplex PCR reads, yields one record per CDR3 protein. The sample holds 360,000 or so distinct CDR3 sequences, 16% seen once. In addition, the sample was reused for a study of T cells in Graves' hyperthyroidism and ophthalmopathy.

The TCR originated in a woman aged 18-30 years with Graves disease. Specimen: peripheral blood mononuclear cells (PBMCs), collected at new diagnosis, from a patient treated with antithyroid drugs. The chain couples TRBV12-3 or TRBV12-4 to TRBJ2-5; D assignment may be TRBD1 or TRBD2 (7 bases each). The CDR3, as DNA: TGTGCCAGCAGTCCCAGGGGGGGTGAGACCCGGTACTTC. Translating it yields CASSPRGGETRYF.